These T cell receptor beta chains were read from a single sample in a study of blood T cell repertoires in COVID-19. Only in-frame clones appear in the TCRdb table, and some are missing; sequencing was by immunoSEQ multiplex PCR. The sample holds under 200,000 clones; 70% to 80% are singletons and the top ten take 6%. The sample consisted of peripheral blood. The receptors here all came from a woman aged 40 to 49 with COVID-19, enrolled during active disease. Each CDR3 is given with its conserved first and last residue. D genes are given only for firm matches. The listing skips clone size in some rows; elsewhere it reads once, few, many or a size class.

V,D,size,J,DNA,CDR3
TRBV30,NA,NA,TRBJ1-4,TGTGCCTGGAGTCTGAGGTGGGGGCTGACTAATGAAAAACTGTTTTTT,CAWSLRWGLTNEKLFF
TRBV15,NA,many,TRBJ2-1,TGTGCCACCAGCAGAGGGAGGCCCAATGAGCAGTTCTTC,CATSRGRPNEQFF
TRBV7-2,NA,once,TRBJ2-1,TGTGCCAGCAGCCGAGACAGCCGCAATGAGCAGTTCTTC,CASSRDSRNEQFF
TRBV30,NA,NA,TRBJ1-6,TGTGCCTGGATTGGCAACTCCTATAATTCACCCCTCCACTTT,CAWIGNSYNSPLHF
TRBV11-1,NA,NA,TRBJ2-7,TGTGCCAGCAGCATCGGCCCGGGGATTTCCTACGAGCAGTACTTC,CASSIGPGISYEQYF
TRBV11-2,TRBD2,NA,TRBJ2-1,TGTGCCAGCAGCGAACGAGCGGGGGGGCCGTACAATGAGCAGTTCTTC,CASSERAGGPYNEQFF
TRBV5-1,NA,NA,TRBJ2-3,TGCGCCAGCAGCTCCCTGGGAGGCCCTAGCACAGATACGCAGTATTTT,CASSSLGGPSTDTQYF
TRBV29-1,NA,NA,TRBJ2-1,TGCAGCGTTGAAGGAGCGGAGGAAACCTACAATGAGCAGTTCTTC,CSVEGAEETYNEQFF
TRBV9,NA,once,TRBJ1-3,TGTGCCAGCAGCTCCATGCGGGGGGAAAACACCATATATTTT,CASSSMRGENTIYF
TRBV30,NA,NA,TRBJ1-3,TGTGCCTGGAGTTTAGGTGGGGCGAGTGGAAACACCATATATTTT,CAWSLGGASGNTIYF
TRBV6-6,NA,NA,TRBJ2-5,TGTGCCAGCAGCTCCGGGTCCCTCCAGTACTTC,CASSSGSLQYF
TRBV7-2,NA,NA,TRBJ1-4,TGTGCCAGCAGCTTAGGGGAGAGAGAAAAACTGTTTTTT,CASSLGEREKLFF
TRBV5-5,NA,NA,TRBJ1-1,TGTGCCAGCAGCCCCTCCCGGGGGGTGAACACTGAAGCTTTCTTT,CASSPSRGVNTEAFF
TRBV18,TRBD1,NA,TRBJ2-6,TGTGCCAGCTCACCTCAGACAGGGGGCACTGGGGCCAACGTCCTGACTTTC,CASSPQTGGTGANVLTF
TRBV5-1,NA,NA,TRBJ2-7,TGCGCCAGCGCCCAGGGCGCAACCTACGAGCAGTACTTC,CASAQGATYEQYF
TRBV4-1,NA,NA,TRBJ1-1,TGCGCCAGCAGCCAAGTCTTTGGTTCAGGGGTGGGTACTGAAGCTTTCTTT,CASSQVFGSGVGTEAFF
TRBV18,TRBD1,few,TRBJ2-7,TGTGCCAGCTCACCCGGGACAGGGGGCAGCTACGAGCAGTACTTC,CASSPGTGGSYEQYF
TRBV29-1,NA,NA,TRBJ1-2,TGCAGCGTTGAAGAACGTGGGAGCTATGGCTACACCTTC,CSVEERGSYGYTF
TRBV6-2/TRBV6-3,NA,NA,TRBJ2-5,TGTGCCAGCAGCCGCGAATGGACCCAGTACTTC,CASSREWTQYF
TRBV7-2,TRBD1,NA,TRBJ1-5,TGTGCCAGCAGCTTAAAGGGGGCCCAGCCCCAGCATTTT,CASSLKGAQPQHF
TRBV11-2,NA,NA,TRBJ2-5,TGTGCCAGCAGCTTAGTAGTATACCAAGAGACCCAGTACTTC,CASSLVVYQETQYF
TRBV11-2,TRBD1,NA,TRBJ1-6,TGTGCCAGCAGCTCCGGACAGGCCACCCATTCACCCCTCCACTTT,CASSSGQATHSPLHF
TRBV19,NA,NA,TRBJ2-2,TGTGCCAGTAGGGGACTCTTGAACACCGGGGAGCTGTTTTTT,CASRGLLNTGELFF
TRBV6-5,NA,NA,TRBJ1-1,TGTGCCAGCAGTTACCACTACCGGGGGGACACTGAAGCTTTCTTT,CASSYHYRGDTEAFF
TRBV30,NA,NA,TRBJ1-2,TGTGCCTGGAGTTTAGAAATAAACTATGGCTACACCTTC,CAWSLEINYGYTF
TRBV12-3/TRBV12-4,NA,NA,TRBJ2-2,TGTGCCAGCAGTTTCGGAGTCCCCGGGGAGCTGTTTTTT,CASSFGVPGELFF
TRBV6-2/TRBV6-3,NA,NA,TRBJ1-5,TGTGCCAGCAGTTTGGGGGGTTATAGCAATCAGCCCCAGCATTTT,CASSLGGYSNQPQHF
TRBV6-5,NA,NA,TRBJ1-2,TGTGCCAGCAGTTCCGACAGCTATGGCTACACCTTC,CASSSDSYGYTF
TRBV7-2,NA,NA,TRBJ2-7,TGTGCCAGCAGCTTAGCATCAGGGCTGAGCTACGAGCAGTACTTC,CASSLASGLSYEQYF
TRBV7-9,TRBD1,NA,TRBJ1-2,TGTGCCAGCAGCTCAACAGGGGCTAACTATGGCTACACCTTC,CASSSTGANYGYTF
TRBV19,TRBD2,NA,TRBJ2-1,TGTGCCAGTAGTATTCCCGGACTAGCGGGAGGGGATGAGCAGTTCTTC,CASSIPGLAGGDEQFF
TRBV2,TRBD1,NA,TRBJ2-6,TGTGCCAGCAGCGTAGGGCGACAGGGCCCCGGCGTCCTGACTTTC,CASSVGRQGPGVLTF
TRBV5-1,NA,NA,TRBJ2-1,TGCGCCAGCAGCTTGGGGCGGGCCCTGGCGAAGCAGTTCTTC,CASSLGRALAKQFF
TRBV9,TRBD2,few,TRBJ2-7,TGTGCCAGCAGCCCTAGGACTAGCGGGTCTACCTACGAGCAGTACTTC,CASSPRTSGSTYEQYF
TRBV2,TRBD2,NA,TRBJ2-1,TGTGCCAGCGAGAGCCGTTCTAGCGGGGCAAACAATGAGCAGTTCTTC,CASESRSSGANNEQFF
TRBV15,NA,NA,TRBJ1-1,TGTGCCACCAGCAGAGACTCCCCGGGGACTGAAGCTTTCTTT,CATSRDSPGTEAFF
TRBV28,NA,NA,TRBJ1-1,TGTGCCAGCACGGCGGTCCTCCTGATGAACACTGAAGCTTTCTTT,CASTAVLLMNTEAFF
TRBV6-2/TRBV6-3,TRBD1,once,TRBJ1-5,TGTGCCAGCAGTTACCCCCGGGACAGGGGGTTGGATCAGCCCCAGCATTTT,CASSYPRDRGLDQPQHF
TRBV5-4,NA,NA,TRBJ2-3,TGTGCCAGCAGCTTAACTACAGGCCGGGATACGCAGTATTTT,CASSLTTGRDTQYF
TRBV4-3,NA,few,TRBJ2-1,TGCGCCAGCAGCCAAGATTCTCAGCGAGGCAATGAGCAGTTCTTC,CASSQDSQRGNEQFF
TRBV5-1,TRBD2,NA,TRBJ2-7,TGCGCCAGCAGCCCCCAAGCGGGAATTTACGAGCAGTACTTC,CASSPQAGIYEQYF
TRBV29-1,NA,NA,TRBJ1-2,TGCAGCGTTCCCCACGGGGAAGGCTACACCTTC,CSVPHGEGYTF
TRBV25-1,NA,NA,TRBJ2-7,TGTGCCAGCAGTGAAAGTTGGGGGGTCAATGGTGACGAGCAGTACTTC,CASSESWGVNGDEQYF
TRBV10-2,TRBD2,once,TRBJ2-1,TGCGCCAGCAGTGAGTCGATTTTTAGCGGGGGACTTTTGAATGAGCAGTTCTTC,CASSESIFSGGLLNEQFF
TRBV5-6,TRBD2,NA,TRBJ2-7,TGTGCCAGCAGCTTGGTTTCCGGGGGGAGTTCCGAGCAGTACTTC,CASSLVSGGSSEQYF